This record looks at one TCR beta chain sequence and its context. This table comes from immunoSEQ multiplex PCR, and its TCRdb copy is limited to in-frame clones, with some not included. The sample consists of about 1 million clones, approximately 70% of them appearing once. Germline V gene data show CDR1 as ENHRY and CDR2 as SYGVKD. V lost 10 bases and J lost 1; bases outside the gene matches: 1. The CDR3 is 12 residues long. This record belongs to a study of shared clonotypes between healthy human individuals. This clonotype originated in a man between 18 and 29 years old in good health. The sequencing sample was made of memory CD4+ T cells sorted from blood. Subset noted: CD45RA-negative fraction. The rearrangement uses TRBV10-3 and TRBJ1-5; TRBD1 agrees at 7 bases. CDR3 in DNA: TGTGCCACGGGACAGAGCAATCAGCCCCAGCATTTT. Translated, it gives CATGQSNQPQHF.